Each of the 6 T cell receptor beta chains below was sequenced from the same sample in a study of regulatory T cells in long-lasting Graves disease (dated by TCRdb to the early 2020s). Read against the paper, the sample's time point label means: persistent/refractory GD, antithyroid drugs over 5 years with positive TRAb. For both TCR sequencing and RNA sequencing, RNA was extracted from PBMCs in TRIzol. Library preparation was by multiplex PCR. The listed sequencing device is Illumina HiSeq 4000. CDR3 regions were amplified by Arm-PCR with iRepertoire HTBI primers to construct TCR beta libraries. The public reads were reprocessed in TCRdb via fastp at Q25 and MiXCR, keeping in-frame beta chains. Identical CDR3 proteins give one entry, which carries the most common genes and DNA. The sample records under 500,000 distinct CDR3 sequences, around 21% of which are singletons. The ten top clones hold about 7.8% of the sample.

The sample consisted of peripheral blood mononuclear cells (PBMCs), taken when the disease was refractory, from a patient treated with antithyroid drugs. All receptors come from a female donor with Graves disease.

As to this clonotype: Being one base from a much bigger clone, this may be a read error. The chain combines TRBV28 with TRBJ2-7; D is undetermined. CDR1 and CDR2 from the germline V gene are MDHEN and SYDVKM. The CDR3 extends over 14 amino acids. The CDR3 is CASSQDGPSYERYF. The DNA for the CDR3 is TGTGCCAGCAGTCAGGACGGACCCTCCTACGAGCGGTACTTC.

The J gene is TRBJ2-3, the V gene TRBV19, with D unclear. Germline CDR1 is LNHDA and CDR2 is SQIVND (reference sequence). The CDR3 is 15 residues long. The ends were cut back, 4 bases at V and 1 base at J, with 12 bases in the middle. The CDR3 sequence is CASSRLNWGTDTQYF. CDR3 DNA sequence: TGTGCCAGTAGTAGGTTGAACTGGGGCACAGATACGCAGTATTTT. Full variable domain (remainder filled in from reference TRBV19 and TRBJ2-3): DGGITQSPKYLFRKEGQNVTLSCEQNLNHDAMYWYRQDPGQGLRLIYYSQIVNDFQKGDIAEGYSVSREKKESFPLTVTSAQKNPTAFYLCASSRLNWGTDTQYFGPGTRLTVL.

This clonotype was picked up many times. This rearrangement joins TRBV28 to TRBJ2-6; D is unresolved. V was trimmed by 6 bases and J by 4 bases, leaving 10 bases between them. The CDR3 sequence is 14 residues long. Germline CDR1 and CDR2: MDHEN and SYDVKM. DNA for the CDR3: TGTGCCAGCAGGTCGGCGGCAGGGGCCAACGTCCTGACTTTC. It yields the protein CASRSAAGANVLTF.

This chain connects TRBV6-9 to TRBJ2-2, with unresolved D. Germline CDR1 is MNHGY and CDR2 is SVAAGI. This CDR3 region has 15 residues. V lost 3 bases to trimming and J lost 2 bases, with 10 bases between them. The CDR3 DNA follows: TGTGCCAGCAGTTACAAGACAACTAACACCGGGGAGCTGTTTTTT. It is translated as CASSYKTTNTGELFF.

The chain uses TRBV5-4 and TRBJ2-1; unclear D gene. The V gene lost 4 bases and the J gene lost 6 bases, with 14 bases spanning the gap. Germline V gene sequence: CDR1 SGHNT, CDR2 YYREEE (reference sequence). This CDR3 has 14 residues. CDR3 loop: CASSVGSDGNEQFF. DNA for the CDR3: TGTGCCAGCAGCGTAGGATCCGATGGCAATGAGCAGTTCTTC.

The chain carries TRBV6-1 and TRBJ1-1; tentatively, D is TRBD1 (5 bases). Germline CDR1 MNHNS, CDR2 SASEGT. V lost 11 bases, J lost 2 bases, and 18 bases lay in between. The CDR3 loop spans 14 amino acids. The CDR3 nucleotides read TGTGCCGCATGGGGGTCACTAGGCAACACTGAAGCTTTCTTT. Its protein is CAAWGSLGNTEAFF.